This T cell receptor beta chain was sequenced during a study of regulatory T cells in long-lasting Graves disease. This clonotype was recorded at least ten times. The time point was: newly diagnosed GD, antithyroid drugs for less than 3 months. RNA from PBMCs was the source of the TCR library. The germline V gene has CDR1 DFQATT and CDR2 SNEGSKA (reference sequence). V trimming: 5 bases; J trimming: 5 bases; junction bases outside the gene matches: 5. The CDR3 totals 14 residues. Arm-PCR with iRepertoire HTBI primers amplified the CDR3 regions for these TCR beta libraries. TCRdb re-called the multiplex PCR reads with MiXCR, one entry per CDR3 protein. This repertoire shows about 540,000 distinct CDR3 sequences, approximately 12% found once; its top ten account for more than 8.5%. The same data also went into a second study, on T cells in Graves' hyperthyroidism and ophthalmopathy.

This sequence joins TRBV20-1 and TRBJ2-1, with 11 positions matching TRBD2. The source is a man aged 30-40 years with Graves disease. The input for sequencing was peripheral blood mononuclear cells (PBMCs), taken at new diagnosis, from a patient treated with antithyroid drugs. CDR3 sequence reads: CSAYAGLADNEQFF. In DNA, the CDR3 is TGCAGTGCTTACGCGGGACTAGCGGACAATGAGCAGTTCTTC.